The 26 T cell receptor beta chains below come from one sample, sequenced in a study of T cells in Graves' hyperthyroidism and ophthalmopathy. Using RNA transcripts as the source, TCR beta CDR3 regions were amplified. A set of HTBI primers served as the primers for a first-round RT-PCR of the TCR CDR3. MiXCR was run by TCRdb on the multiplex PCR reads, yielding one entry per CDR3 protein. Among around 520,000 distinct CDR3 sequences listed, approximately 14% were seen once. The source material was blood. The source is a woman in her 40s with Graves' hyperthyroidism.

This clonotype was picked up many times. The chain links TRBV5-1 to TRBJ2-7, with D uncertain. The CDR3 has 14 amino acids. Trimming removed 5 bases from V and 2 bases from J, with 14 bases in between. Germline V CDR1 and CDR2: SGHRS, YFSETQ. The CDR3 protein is CASSGRTSTYEQYF. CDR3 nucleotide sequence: TGCGCCAGCAGTGGCAGGACCTCAACCTACGAGCAGTACTTC.

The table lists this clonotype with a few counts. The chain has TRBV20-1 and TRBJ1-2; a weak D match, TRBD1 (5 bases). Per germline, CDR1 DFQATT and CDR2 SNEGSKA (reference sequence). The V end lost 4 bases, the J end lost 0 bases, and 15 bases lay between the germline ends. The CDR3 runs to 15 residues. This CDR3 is CSATRKTAPNYGYTF. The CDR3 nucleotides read TGCAGTGCTACCAGGAAGACAGCTCCTAACTATGGCTACACCTTC.

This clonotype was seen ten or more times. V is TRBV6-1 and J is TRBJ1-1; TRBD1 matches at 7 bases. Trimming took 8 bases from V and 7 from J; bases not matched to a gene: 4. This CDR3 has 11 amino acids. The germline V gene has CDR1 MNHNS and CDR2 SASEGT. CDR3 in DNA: TGTGCCAGCGTAGGGGGCGTTGAAGCTTTCTTT. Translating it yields CASVGGVEAFF.

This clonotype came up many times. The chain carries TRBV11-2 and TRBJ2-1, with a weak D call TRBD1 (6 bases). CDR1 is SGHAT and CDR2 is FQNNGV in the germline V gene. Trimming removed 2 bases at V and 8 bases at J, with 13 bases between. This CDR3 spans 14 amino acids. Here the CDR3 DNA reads TGTGCCAGCAGCTTACCTACAGGGACCTATGAGCAGTTCTTC. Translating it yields CASSLPTGTYEQFF.

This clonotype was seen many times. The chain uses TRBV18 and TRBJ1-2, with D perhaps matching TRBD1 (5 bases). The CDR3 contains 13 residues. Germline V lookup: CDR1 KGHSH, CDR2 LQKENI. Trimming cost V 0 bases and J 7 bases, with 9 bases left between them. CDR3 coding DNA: TGTGCCAGCTCACCACCTGCAGGGTTTGGCTACACCTTC. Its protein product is CASSPPAGFGYTF.

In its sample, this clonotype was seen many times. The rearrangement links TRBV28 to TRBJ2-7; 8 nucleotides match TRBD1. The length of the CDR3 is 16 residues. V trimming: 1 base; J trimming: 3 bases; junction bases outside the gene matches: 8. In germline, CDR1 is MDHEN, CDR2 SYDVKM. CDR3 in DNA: TGTGCCAGCAGTTTATCCGGGACAGGTGTAGGCTACGAGCAGTACTTC. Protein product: CASSLSGTGVGYEQYF.

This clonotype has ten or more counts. For the CDR3, the DNA is TGTGCCAGCAGAACTCGGACAGCGTGGGGCTACACCTTC. Protein: CASRTRTAWGYTF. The V gene is TRBV28, the J gene TRBJ1-2; D perhaps matches TRBD1 (6 bases). The CDR3 contains 13 residues. The germline V gene has CDR1 MDHEN and CDR2 SYDVKM. The germline V and J ends were trimmed by 6 bases and 8 bases, with 16 bases remaining between them.

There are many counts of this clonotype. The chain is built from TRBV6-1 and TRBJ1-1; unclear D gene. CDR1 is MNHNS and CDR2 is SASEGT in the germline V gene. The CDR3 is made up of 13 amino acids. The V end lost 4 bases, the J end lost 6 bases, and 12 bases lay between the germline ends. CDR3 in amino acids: CASSAGKPSEAFF. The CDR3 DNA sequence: TGTGCCAGCAGTGCGGGGAAACCGTCTGAAGCTTTCTTT.

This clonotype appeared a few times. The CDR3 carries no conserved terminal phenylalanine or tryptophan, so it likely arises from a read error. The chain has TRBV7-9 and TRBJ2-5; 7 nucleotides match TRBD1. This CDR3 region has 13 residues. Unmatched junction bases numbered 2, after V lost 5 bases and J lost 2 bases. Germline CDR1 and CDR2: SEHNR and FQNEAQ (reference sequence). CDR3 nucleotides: TGTGCCAGCAGCCCGGGACAGCAAGAGACCCAGTACTCC. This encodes CASSPGQQETQYS.

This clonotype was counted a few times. CDR3 protein: CASSPTGQTQYF. The CDR3 coding sequence is TGTGCCAGCAGCCCCACTGGGCAGACCCAGTACTTC. J is TRBJ2-5 and V is TRBV28; D not resolved. CDR1 is MDHEN, CDR2 SYDVKM, per germline. The CDR3 consists of 12 residues. V was clipped by 6 bases and J by 6 bases, with 11 bases between them.

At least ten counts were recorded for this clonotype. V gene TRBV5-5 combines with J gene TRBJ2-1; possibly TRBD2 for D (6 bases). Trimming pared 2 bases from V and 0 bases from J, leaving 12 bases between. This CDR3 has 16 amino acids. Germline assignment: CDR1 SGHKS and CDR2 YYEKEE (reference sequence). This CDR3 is CASSFAGLSSYNEQFF. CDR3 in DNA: TGTGCCAGCAGCTTCGCGGGACTTAGCTCCTACAATGAGCAGTTCTTC.

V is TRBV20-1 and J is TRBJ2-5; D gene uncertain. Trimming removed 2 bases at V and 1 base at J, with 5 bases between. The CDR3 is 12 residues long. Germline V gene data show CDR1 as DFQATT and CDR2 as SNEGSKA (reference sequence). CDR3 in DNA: TGCAGTGCTAGAAGCTTCCAAGAGACCCAGTACTTC. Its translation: CSARSFQETQYF.

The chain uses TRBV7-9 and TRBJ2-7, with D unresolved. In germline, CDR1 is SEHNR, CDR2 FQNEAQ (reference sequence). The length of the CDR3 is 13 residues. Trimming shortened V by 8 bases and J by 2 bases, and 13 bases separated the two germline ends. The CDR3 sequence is CASSSASAYEQYF. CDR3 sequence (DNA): TGTGCCAGCTCATCAGCTAGTGCCTACGAGCAGTACTTC.

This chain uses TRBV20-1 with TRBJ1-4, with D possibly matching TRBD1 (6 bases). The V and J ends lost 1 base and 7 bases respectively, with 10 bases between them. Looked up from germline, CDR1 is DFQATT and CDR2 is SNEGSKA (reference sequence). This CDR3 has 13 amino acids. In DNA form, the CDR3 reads TGCAGTGCTAGAGCGGGGGCTAGTGAAAAACTGTTTTTT. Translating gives CSARAGASEKLFF.

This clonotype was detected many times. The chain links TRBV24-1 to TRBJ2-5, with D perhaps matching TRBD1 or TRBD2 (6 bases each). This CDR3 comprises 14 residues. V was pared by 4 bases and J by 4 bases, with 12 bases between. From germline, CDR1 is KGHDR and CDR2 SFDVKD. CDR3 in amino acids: CATSDPRGGETQYF. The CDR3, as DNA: TGTGCCACCAGTGACCCCAGGGGAGGAGAGACCCAGTACTTC.

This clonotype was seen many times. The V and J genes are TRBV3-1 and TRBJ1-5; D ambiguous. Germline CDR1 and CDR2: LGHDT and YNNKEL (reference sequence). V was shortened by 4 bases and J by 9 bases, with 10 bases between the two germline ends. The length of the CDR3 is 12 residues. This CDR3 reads CASSRPDGPQHF. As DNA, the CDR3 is TGTGCCAGCAGCCGTCCCGACGGGCCCCAGCATTTT.

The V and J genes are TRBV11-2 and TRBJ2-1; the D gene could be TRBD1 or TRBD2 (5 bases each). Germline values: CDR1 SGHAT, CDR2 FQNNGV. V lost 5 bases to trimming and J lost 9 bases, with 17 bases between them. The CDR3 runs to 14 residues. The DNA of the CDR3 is TGTGCCAGCAGCCGAGGGACGGTCCAGGGTGAGCAGTTCTTC. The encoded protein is CASSRGTVQGEQFF.

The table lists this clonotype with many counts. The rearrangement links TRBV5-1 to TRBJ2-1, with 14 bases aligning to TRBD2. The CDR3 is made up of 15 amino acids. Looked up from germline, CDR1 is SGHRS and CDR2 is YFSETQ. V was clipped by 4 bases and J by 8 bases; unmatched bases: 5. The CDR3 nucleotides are TGCGCCAGCAGCATGGGACTAGCGGGAGTCGATGAGCAGTTCTTC. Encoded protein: CASSMGLAGVDEQFF.

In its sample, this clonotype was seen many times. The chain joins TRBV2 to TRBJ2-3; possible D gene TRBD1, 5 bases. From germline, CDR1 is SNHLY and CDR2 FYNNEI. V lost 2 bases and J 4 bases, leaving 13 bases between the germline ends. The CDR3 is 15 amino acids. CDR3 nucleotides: TGTGCCAGCAGTGAATCCCAGGGCAGGGCAGATACGCAGTATTTT. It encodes CASSESQGRADTQYF.

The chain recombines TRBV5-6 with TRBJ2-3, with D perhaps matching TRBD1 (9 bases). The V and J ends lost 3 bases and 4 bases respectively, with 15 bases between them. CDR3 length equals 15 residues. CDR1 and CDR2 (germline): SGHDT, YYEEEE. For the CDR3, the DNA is TGTGCCAGCAGCTCGGGAGGGACAGGGCCAGATACGCAGTATTTT. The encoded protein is CASSSGGTGPDTQYF.

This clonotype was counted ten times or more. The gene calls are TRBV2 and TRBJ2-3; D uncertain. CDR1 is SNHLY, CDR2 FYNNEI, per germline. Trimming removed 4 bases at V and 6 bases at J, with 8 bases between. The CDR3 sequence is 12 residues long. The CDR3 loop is CASSGPGDTQYF. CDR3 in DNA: TGTGCCAGCAGTGGACCGGGCGATACGCAGTATTTT.

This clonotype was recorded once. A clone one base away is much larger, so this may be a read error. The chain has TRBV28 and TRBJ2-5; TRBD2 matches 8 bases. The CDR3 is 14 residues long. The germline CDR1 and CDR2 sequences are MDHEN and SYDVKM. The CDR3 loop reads CAGSLSGSWETQYF. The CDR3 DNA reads TGTGCCGGCAGTTTGAGCGGGAGTTGGGAGACCCAGTACTTC.

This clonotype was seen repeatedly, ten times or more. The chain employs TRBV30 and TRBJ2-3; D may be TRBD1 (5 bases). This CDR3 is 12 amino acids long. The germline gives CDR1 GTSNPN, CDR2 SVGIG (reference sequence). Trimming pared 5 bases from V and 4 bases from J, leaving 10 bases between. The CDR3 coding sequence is TGTGCCTGGGACCTAGGGGCAGATACGCAGTATTTT. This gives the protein CAWDLGADTQYF.

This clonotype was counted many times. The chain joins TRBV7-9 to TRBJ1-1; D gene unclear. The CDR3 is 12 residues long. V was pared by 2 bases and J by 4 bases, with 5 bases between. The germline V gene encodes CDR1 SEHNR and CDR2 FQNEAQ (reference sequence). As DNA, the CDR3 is TGTGCCAGCAGCTTAACGTCCACTGAAGCTTTCTTT. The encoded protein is CASSLTSTEAFF.

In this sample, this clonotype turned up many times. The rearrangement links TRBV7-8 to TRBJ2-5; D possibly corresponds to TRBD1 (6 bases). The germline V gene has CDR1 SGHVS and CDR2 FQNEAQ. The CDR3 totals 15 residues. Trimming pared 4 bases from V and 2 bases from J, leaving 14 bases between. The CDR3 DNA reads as TGTGCCAGCAGCTGGCTCGACGGGACACAAGAGACCCAGTACTTC. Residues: CASSWLDGTQETQYF.

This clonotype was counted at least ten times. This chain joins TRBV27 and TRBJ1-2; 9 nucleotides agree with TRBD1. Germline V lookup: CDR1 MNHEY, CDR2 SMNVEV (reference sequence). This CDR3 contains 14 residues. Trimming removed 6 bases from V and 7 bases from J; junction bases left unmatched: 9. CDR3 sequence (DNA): TGTGCCAGCAGCATAAACAGGGGGCTCGGTGGCTACACCTTC. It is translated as CASSINRGLGGYTF.